The rows below give T cell receptor beta chains drawn from one sample of a study of blood T cell repertoires in COVID-19. Using immunoSEQ multiplex PCR, the repertoire was profiled, and TCRdb retains in-frame clones only, with some absent. The sample lists a few hundred thousand clones; over 80% were seen once. The specimen was PBMCs or T cells enriched from blood (not recorded which). These receptors all stem from a woman aged 45-65 years who had recovered from COVID-19. Both conserved end residues are part of each CDR3. D genes are given only for firm matches. A row's size may be missing; if present it is once, few, many or a size class.

J gene	D gene	V gene	clone size	CDR3 protein	CDR3 DNA
TRBJ2-3	TRBD2	TRBV13	-	CASSLRTSGTSTDTQYF	TGTGCCAGCAGCTTACGGACTAGCGGGACTAGCACAGATACGCAGTATTTT
TRBJ2-3	-	TRBV10-3	-	CAISEVVLRSTDTQYF	TGTGCCATCAGTGAGGTAGTTTTGAGGAGCACAGATACGCAGTATTTT
TRBJ2-5	-	TRBV6-5	-	CASSYSTGRRETQYF	TGTGCCAGCAGTTACTCAACAGGGCGTAGAGAGACCCAGTACTTC
TRBJ1-3	-	TRBV18	-	CASSPVQGGNTIYF	TGTGCCAGCTCACCAGTACAGGGTGGAAACACCATATATTTT
TRBJ2-1	TRBD2	TRBV14	few	CASSQGWGGNEQFF	TGTGCCAGCAGCCAAGGATGGGGGGGAAATGAGCAGTTCTTC
TRBJ1-2	-	TRBV5-1	-	CASSYDGGSGYTF	TGCGCCAGCAGCTACGACGGGGGGTCCGGCTACACCTTC
TRBJ1-2	TRBD1	TRBV19	-	CASSIIQGETNYGYTF	TGTGCCAGTAGTATAATACAGGGGGAAACTAACTATGGCTACACCTTC
TRBJ2-3	-	TRBV5-1	-	CASSLGGLVQGLTDTQYF	TGCGCCAGCAGCTTGGGGGGTTTAGTGCAGGGACTGACAGATACGCAGTATTTT
TRBJ1-2	TRBD1	TRBV9	-	CASSVGSGTALYGYTF	TGTGCCAGCAGCGTTGGTTCCGGGACAGCCCTTTATGGCTACACCTTC
TRBJ1-2	-	TRBV19	once	CASRAGSAGGSGYTF	TGTGCCAGTAGGGCGGGCTCGGCAGGCGGCTCTGGCTACACCTTC
TRBJ2-1	TRBD2	TRBV5-1	-	CASSQGLAGTYNEQFF	TGCGCCAGCAGCCAAGGACTAGCGGGGACCTACAATGAGCAGTTCTTC
TRBJ2-1	-	TRBV19	-	CASSIVQGLDNEQFF	TGTGCCAGTAGTATAGTGCAGGGGCTAGACAATGAGCAGTTCTTC
TRBJ1-3	TRBD1	TRBV3-1/TRBV3-2	-	CASSRWDRVLSGNTIYF	TGTGCCAGCAGTAGGTGGGACAGGGTCCTCTCTGGAAACACCATATATTTT
TRBJ1-2	TRBD1	TRBV5-8	-	CASSLQGVPNYGYTF	TGTGCCAGCAGCCTCCAGGGGGTCCCTAACTATGGCTACACCTTC
TRBJ2-5	-	TRBV10-3	once	CAIGQGMETQYF	TGTGCCATCGGTCAGGGAATGGAGACCCAGTACTTC
TRBJ1-6	TRBD1	TRBV11-2	once	CASSFPPGTGKSYNSPLHF	TGTGCCAGCAGCTTTCCCCCCGGGACAGGGAAGTCCTATAATTCACCCCTCCACTTT
TRBJ1-1	TRBD1	TRBV6-5	-	CATKGGQSNTEAFF	TGTGCCACCAAGGGGGGACAGTCGAACACTGAAGCTTTCTTT
TRBJ1-2	TRBD1	TRBV6-5	few	CASRDRVGGYTF	TGTGCCAGCAGGGACAGGGTTGGAGGCTACACCTTC
TRBJ1-2	-	TRBV14	once	CASSQDYEGQGYTF	TGTGCCAGCAGCCAAGACTACGAGGGCCAGGGCTACACCTTC
TRBJ2-7	TRBD2	TRBV6-5	once	CASSVTSGTPYEQYF	TGTGCCAGCAGCGTGACTAGCGGGACCCCCTACGAGCAGTACTTC
TRBJ2-1	-	TRBV5-1	few	CASSSGGYNEQFF	TGCGCCAGCAGCTCCGGGGGCTACAATGAGCAGTTCTTC
TRBJ2-5	-	TRBV4-3	-	CASSQEAVQETQYF	TGCGCCAGCAGCCAAGAGGCAGTCCAAGAGACCCAGTACTTC
TRBJ1-5	-	TRBV19	-	CASSIGQTSNQPQHF	TGTGCCAGTAGTATCGGACAGACGAGCAATCAGCCCCAGCATTTT
TRBJ1-4	TRBD1	TRBV7-9	once	CASSNTGGRANEKLFF	TGTGCCAGCAGCAATACAGGGGGCAGGGCTAATGAAAAACTGTTTTTT
TRBJ2-7	-	TRBV5-4	-	CASSLVGANEQYF	TGTGCCAGCAGCTTGGTAGGGGCTAACGAGCAGTACTTC
TRBJ1-1	-	TRBV3-1/TRBV3-2	-	CASSQVANTEAFF	TGTGCCAGCAGCCAAGTGGCGAACACTGAAGCTTTCTTT
TRBJ2-5	TRBD2	TRBV4-2	-	CASSQSGGGLVLQETQYF	TGTGCCAGCAGCCAGTCCGGGGGGGGGTTGGTTTTACAAGAGACCCAGTACTTC
TRBJ2-3	TRBD2	TRBV7-2	-	CASSPYGSGGGTDTQYF	TGTGCCAGCAGCCCTTATGGGAGCGGGGGGGGCACAGATACGCAGTATTTT
TRBJ2-7	TRBD2	TRBV29-1	once	CSVEDMAGAPSLQYF	TGCAGCGTTGAAGATATGGCGGGAGCACCGTCGCTGCAGTACTTC
TRBJ2-1	TRBD2	TRBV6-2/TRBV6-3	once	CASSYTSGGFEQFF	TGTGCCAGCAGTTACACTAGCGGGGGGTTTGAGCAGTTCTTC
TRBJ1-6	-	TRBV21-1	-	CASSIFCRGQGNSPLHF	TGTGCCAGCAGCATTTTTTGTAGGGGACAGGGGAATTCACCCCTCCACTTT
TRBJ2-2	-	TRBV7-7	-	CASSLDRGGELFF	TGTGCTAGCAGCTTAGATCGGGGCGGGGAGCTGTTTTTT
TRBJ2-1	TRBD2	TRBV20-1	-	CSASAPRLAGRVSSYNEQFF	TGCAGTGCTAGTGCCCCCAGACTAGCGGGACGGGTGAGCTCCTACAATGAGCAGTTCTTC
TRBJ2-3	TRBD2	TRBV5-4	-	CASGLAGVTDTQYF	TGTGCCAGCGGGCTAGCGGGGGTAACAGATACGCAGTATTTT
TRBJ1-2	-	TRBV5-6	-	CASSLGGGYTF	TGTGCCAGCAGCTTGGGGGGCGGCTACACCTTC
TRBJ2-1	TRBD1	TRBV7-3	-	CASSLQPGQISKQFF	TGTGCCAGCAGCTTACAACCGGGACAGATCTCGAAGCAGTTCTTC
TRBJ1-2	-	TRBV5-6	-	CASSSAGTWRGYTF	TGTGCCAGCAGCTCCGCAGGAACCTGGCGTGGCTACACCTTC
TRBJ1-2	-	TRBV12-5	-	CASGLAAVQGRGYTF	TGTGCTAGTGGTTTGGCGGCGGTACAAGGAAGGGGCTACACCTTC
TRBJ2-1	-	TRBV7-2	once	CASSLGGVLEQFF	TGTGCCAGCAGCTTAGGGGGAGTACTTGAGCAGTTCTTC
TRBJ1-1	TRBD1	TRBV25-1	-	CASRETGTGGEAFF	TGTGCCAGCAGAGAAACCGGGACAGGGGGGGAAGCTTTCTTT
TRBJ2-2	-	TRBV30	-	CAWSLLVSTGELFF	TGTGCCTGGAGTTTGTTAGTGAGCACCGGGGAGCTGTTTTTT
TRBJ1-4	-	TRBV19	-	CASSIALMQGNNEKLFF	TGTGCCAGTAGTATTGCCCTCATGCAGGGAAATAATGAAAAACTGTTTTTT
TRBJ1-1	-	TRBV19	-	CASSPGHTNTEAFF	TGTGCCAGTAGCCCGGGACACACGAACACTGAAGCTTTCTTT
TRBJ2-1	-	TRBV5-1	-	CASSLGDSRFNEQFF	TGCGCCAGCAGCCTTGGCGACAGTCGCTTCAATGAGCAGTTCTTC
TRBJ1-1	TRBD1	TRBV11-2	many	CASSPQGGRALEAFF	TGTGCCAGCAGCCCACAGGGGGGGAGGGCGCTTGAAGCTTTCTTT
TRBJ2-6	TRBD1	TRBV2	-	CASSPDRAGANVLTF	TGTGCCAGCAGCCCTGACAGGGCTGGGGCCAACGTCCTGACTTTC
TRBJ2-3	-	TRBV6-5	few	CATSTSTDTQYF	TGTGCCACAAGCACCTCCACAGATACGCAGTATTTT
TRBJ1-1	-	TRBV5-1	-	CASSLGAGAVAEAFF	TGCGCCAGCAGCTTGGGAGCAGGGGCTGTCGCTGAAGCTTTCTTT
TRBJ2-1	-	TRBV2	once	CASSVWSYNEQFF	TGTGCCAGCAGTGTCTGGAGTTACAATGAGCAGTTCTTC
TRBJ1-2	TRBD1	TRBV5-4	-	CASSVSGQPYGYTF	TGTGCCAGCAGCGTATCGGGACAGCCCTATGGCTACACCTTC
TRBJ1-2	-	TRBV3-1/TRBV3-2	-	CASRDSTNYGYTF	TGTGCCAGCAGGGACAGCACTAACTATGGCTACACCTTC
TRBJ2-2	TRBD2	TRBV4-3	-	CASSQDRTSGLNTGELFF	TGCGCCAGCAGCCAAGATCGGACTAGCGGGCTTAACACCGGGGAGCTGTTTTTT
TRBJ2-7	-	TRBV6-1	-	CASSEAMGGSSYEQYF	TGTGCCAGCAGTGAAGCGATGGGGGGTAGCTCCTACGAGCAGTACTTC
TRBJ2-6	TRBD1	TRBV27	-	CASSLRGDRGVPGANVLTF	TGTGCCAGCAGTTTAAGAGGGGACAGGGGGGTTCCTGGGGCCAACGTCCTGACTTTC
TRBJ2-7	-	TRBV6-5	once	CASRNPGNSYEQYF	TGTGCCAGCAGAAACCCAGGGAACTCCTACGAGCAGTACTTC
TRBJ2-2	-	TRBV5-5	few	CASSLAGGSGELFF	TGTGCCAGCAGCTTGGCAGGGGGGTCCGGGGAGCTGTTTTTT
TRBJ1-2	TRBD1	TRBV25-1	-	CASSELSGAGGPTYGYTF	TGTGCCAGCAGTGAATTAAGTGGTGCAGGGGGCCCTACTTATGGCTACACCTTC
TRBJ1-6	-	TRBV11-1	-	CASRLDRRRLYSPLHF	TGTGCCAGCAGACTCGACAGGAGGCGGCTGTATTCACCCCTCCACTTT
TRBJ1-3	-	TRBV6-1	-	CASSDHGTYSGNTIYF	TGTGCCAGCAGTGATCACGGGACTTACTCTGGAAACACCATATATTTT
TRBJ2-1	-	TRBV24-1	-	CATSDAPRGGLVGNEQFF	TGTGCCACCAGTGATGCCCCCCGCGGTGGTCTCGTGGGCAATGAGCAGTTCTTC